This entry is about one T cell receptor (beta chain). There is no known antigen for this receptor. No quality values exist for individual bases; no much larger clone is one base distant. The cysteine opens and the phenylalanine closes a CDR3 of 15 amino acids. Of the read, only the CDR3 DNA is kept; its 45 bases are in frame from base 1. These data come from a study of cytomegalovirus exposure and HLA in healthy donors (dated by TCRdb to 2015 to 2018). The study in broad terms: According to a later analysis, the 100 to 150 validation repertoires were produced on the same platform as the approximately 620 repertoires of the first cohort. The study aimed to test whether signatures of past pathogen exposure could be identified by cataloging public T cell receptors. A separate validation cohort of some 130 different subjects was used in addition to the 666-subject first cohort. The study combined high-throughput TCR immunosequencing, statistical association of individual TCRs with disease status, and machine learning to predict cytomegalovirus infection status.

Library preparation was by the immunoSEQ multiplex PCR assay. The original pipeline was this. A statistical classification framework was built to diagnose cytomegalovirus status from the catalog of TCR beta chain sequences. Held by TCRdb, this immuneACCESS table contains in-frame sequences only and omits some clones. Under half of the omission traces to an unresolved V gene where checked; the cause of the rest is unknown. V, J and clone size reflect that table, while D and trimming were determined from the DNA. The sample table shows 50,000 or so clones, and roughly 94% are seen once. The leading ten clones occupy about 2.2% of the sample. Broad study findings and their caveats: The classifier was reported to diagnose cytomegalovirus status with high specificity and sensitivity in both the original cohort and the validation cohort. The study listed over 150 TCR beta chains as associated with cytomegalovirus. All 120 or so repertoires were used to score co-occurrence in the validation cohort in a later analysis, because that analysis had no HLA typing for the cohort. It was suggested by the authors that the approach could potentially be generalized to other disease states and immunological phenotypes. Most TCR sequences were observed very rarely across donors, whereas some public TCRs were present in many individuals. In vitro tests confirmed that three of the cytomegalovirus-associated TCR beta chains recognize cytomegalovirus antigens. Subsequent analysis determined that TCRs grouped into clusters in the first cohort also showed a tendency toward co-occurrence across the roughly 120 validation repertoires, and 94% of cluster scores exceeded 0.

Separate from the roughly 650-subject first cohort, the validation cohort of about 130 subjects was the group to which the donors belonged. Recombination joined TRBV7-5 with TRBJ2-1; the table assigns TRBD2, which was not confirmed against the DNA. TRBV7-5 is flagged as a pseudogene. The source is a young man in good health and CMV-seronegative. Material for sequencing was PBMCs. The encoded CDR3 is CVRSLDTPLEDEQFF. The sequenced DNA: TGTGTCAGAAGCTTAGATACCCCCCTAGAGGATGAGCAGTTCTTC.